This TCR beta chain was identified during a study of blood T cell repertoires in COVID-19. Across the whole study: PBMCs, B-cell-depleted T cells, or T cells were the source of the cDNA or gDNA that made up the material.

J was trimmed by 6 bases and V by 2 bases; bases with no gene match: 10. The germline V gene encodes CDR1 SGHKS and CDR2 YYEKEE (reference sequence). This CDR3 comprises 15 residues. In terms of age and location, participants ranged from roughly 18 to 95 years and lived in roughly 22 US areas. Assay used: immunoSEQ multiplex PCR; TCRdb lists only in-frame clones, some missing. The sample lists around 140,000 clones, around 80% occurring once. The sequence derives from a man aged 35-49 years with acute COVID-19. Sequences were obtained from PBMCs or T cells enriched from blood (not recorded which). V and J are TRBV5-5 and TRBJ2-7; TRBD2 agrees at 8 bases. CDR3 bases: TGTGCCAGCAGCTTAGCCGGGACTAGAGGTTTCGAGCAGTACTTC. It encodes CASSLAGTRGFEQYF.